Listed here is a single T cell receptor (beta chain). Authors' processing steps: Amplifying reference gene primers gave estimates of nucleated cell counts. Measured with immunoSEQ multiplex PCR; TCRdb has only the in-frame clones, and not every one. The V and J calls and clone size were taken over from that table, and D and trimming were inferred from the DNA. The table lists over 60,000 clones, 84% of them singletons. The data derive from a study of blood T cell repertoires in COVID-19. The CDR3 sequence is 15 residues long. Germline lookup yields CDR1 SEHNR and CDR2 FQNEAQ (reference sequence). V dropped 1 base and J dropped 4; count of bases not matched to a gene: 3.

The receptor was derived from a human donor in a cohort sampled during active COVID-19. The V gene is TRBV7-9, the J gene TRBJ1-4; TRBD1 aligns across 7 bases. Sequencing used peripheral blood. CDR3 sequence (DNA): TGTGCCAGCAGCTTAGTTGCAGGGGGTAATGAAAAACTGTTTTTT. This codes for CASSLVAGGNEKLFF.